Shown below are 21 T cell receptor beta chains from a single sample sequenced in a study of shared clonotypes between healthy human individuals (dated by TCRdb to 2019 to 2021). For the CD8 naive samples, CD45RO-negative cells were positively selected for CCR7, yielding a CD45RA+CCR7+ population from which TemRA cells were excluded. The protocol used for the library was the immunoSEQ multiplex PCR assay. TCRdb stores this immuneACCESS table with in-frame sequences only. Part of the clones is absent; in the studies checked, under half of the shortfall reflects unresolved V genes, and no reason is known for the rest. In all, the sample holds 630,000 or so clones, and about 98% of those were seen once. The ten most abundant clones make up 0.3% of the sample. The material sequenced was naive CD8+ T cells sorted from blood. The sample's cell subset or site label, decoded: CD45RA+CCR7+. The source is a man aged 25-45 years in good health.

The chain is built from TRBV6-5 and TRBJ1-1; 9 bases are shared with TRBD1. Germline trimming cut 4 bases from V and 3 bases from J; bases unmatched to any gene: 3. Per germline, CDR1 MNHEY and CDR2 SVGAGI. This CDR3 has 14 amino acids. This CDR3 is CASSLTGGYTEAFF. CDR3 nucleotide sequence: TGTGCCAGCAGTTTGACAGGGGGTTACACTGAAGCTTTCTTT.

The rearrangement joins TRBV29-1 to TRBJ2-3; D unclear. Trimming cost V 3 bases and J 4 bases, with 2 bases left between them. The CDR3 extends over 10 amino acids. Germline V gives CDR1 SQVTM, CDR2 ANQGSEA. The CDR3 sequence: CSVDSDTQYF. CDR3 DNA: TGCAGCGTTGACTCAGATACGCAGTATTTT.

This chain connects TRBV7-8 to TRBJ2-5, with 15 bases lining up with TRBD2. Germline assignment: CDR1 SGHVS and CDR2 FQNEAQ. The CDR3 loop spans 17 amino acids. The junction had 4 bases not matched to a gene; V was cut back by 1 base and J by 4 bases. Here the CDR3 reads CASSLGTSGRVGETQYF. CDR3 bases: TGTGCCAGCAGCTTAGGGACTAGCGGGAGGGTCGGAGAGACCCAGTACTTC.

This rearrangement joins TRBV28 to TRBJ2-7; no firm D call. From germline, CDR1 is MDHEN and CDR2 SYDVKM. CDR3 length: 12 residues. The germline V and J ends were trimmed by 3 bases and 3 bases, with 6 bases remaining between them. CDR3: CASSFSNYEQYF. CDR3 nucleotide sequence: TGTGCCAGCAGTTTCTCCAACTACGAGCAGTACTTC.

The CDR3: CASSSPGETQYF. CDR3 nucleotide sequence: TGTGCCAGCAGCTCCCCGGGGGAGACCCAGTACTTC. The chain recombines TRBV11-3 with TRBJ2-5; D may be TRBD2 (5 bases). Germline V lookup: CDR1 SGHNT, CDR2 YENEEA. CDR3 length: 12 amino acids. V was shortened by 4 bases and J by 5 bases, with 8 bases between the two germline ends.

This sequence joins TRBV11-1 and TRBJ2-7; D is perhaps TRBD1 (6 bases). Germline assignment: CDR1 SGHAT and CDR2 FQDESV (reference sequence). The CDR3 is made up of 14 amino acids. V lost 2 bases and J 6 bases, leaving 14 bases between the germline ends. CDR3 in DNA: TGTGCCAGCAGCTTACCAGGGGCGTCCCTCGAGCAGTACTTC. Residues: CASSLPGASLEQYF.

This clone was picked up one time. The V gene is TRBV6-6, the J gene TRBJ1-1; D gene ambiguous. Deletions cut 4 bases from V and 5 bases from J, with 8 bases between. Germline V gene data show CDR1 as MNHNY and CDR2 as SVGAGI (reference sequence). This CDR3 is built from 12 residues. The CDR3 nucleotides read TGTGCCAGCAGTTGGGTTGAAACTGAAGCTTTCTTT. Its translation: CASSWVETEAFF.

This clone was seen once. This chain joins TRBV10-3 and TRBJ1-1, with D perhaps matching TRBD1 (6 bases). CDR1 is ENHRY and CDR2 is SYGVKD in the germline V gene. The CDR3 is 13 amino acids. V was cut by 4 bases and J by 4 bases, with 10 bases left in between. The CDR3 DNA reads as TGTGCCATCAGTGGGGGGGGCGGCACTGAAGCTTTCTTT. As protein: CAISGGGGTEAFF.

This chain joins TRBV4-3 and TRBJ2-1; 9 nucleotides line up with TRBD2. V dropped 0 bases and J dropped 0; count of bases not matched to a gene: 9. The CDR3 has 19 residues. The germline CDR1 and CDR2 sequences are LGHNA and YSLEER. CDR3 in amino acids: CASSQERTSDLSSYNEQFF. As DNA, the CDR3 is TGCGCCAGCAGCCAAGAGCGGACTAGCGATTTAAGCTCCTACAATGAGCAGTTCTTC.

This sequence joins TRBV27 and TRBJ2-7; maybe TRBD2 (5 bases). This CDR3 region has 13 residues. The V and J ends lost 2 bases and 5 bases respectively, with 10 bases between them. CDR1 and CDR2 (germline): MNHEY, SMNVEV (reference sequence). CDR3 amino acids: CASSLTSIHEQYF. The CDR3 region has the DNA TGTGCCAGCAGTTTAACTAGTATCCACGAGCAGTACTTC.

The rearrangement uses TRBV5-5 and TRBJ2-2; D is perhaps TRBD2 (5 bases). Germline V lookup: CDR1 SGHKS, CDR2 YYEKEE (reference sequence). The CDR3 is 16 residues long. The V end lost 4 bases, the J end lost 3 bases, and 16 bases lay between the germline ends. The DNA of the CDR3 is TGTGCCAGCAGCGGGAACCGTCTCGGGGACACCGGGGAGCTGTTTTTT. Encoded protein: CASSGNRLGDTGELFF.

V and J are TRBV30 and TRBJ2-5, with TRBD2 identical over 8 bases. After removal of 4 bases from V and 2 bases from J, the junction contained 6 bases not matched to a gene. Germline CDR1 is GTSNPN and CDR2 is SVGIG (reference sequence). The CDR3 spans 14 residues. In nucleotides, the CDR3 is TGTGCCTGGACTAGGGCTAGCGGGCAAGAGACCCAGTACTTC. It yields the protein CAWTRASGQETQYF.

The CDR3 reads CASSLLNPDSGNTIYF. The CDR3 DNA reads TGTGCCAGCAGCTTACTCAATCCAGACTCTGGAAACACCATATATTTT. The chain has TRBV7-9 and TRBJ1-3; D unclear. The ends were cut back, 2 bases at V and 0 bases at J, with 11 bases in the middle. The CDR3 sequence is 16 residues long. Germline CDR1 is SEHNR and CDR2 is FQNEAQ (reference sequence).

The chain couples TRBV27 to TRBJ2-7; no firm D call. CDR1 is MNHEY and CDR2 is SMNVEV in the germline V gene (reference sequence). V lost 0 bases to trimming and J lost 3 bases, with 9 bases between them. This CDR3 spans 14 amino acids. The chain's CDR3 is CASSLSRLDYEQYF. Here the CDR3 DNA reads TGTGCCAGCAGTTTATCGCGTCTAGACTACGAGCAGTACTTC.

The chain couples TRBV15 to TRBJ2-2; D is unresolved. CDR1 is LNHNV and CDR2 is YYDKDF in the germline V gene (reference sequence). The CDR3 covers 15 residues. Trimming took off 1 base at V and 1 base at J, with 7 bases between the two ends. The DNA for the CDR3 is TGTGCCACCAGCAGAGTCACACAGAACACCGGGGAGCTGTTTTTT. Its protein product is CATSRVTQNTGELFF.

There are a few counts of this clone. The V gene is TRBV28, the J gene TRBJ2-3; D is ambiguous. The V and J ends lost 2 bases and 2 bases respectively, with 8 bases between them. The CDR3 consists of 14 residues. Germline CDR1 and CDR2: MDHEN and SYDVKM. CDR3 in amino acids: CASSLQEDTDTQYF. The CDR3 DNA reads TGTGCCAGCAGTTTACAGGAAGACACAGATACGCAGTATTTT.

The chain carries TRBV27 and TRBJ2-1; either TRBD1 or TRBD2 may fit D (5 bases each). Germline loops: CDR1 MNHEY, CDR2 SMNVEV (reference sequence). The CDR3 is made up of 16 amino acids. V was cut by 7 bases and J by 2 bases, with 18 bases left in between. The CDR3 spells CASTSWGAEAYNEQFF. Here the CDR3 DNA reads TGTGCCAGCACCTCGTGGGGCGCGGAGGCCTACAATGAGCAGTTCTTC.

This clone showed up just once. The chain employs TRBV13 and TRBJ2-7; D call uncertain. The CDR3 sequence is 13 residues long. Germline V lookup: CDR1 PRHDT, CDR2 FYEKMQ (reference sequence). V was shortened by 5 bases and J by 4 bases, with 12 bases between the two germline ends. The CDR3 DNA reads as TGTGCCAGCAGCGTGGGCTACGAATACGAGCAGTACTTC. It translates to CASSVGYEYEQYF.

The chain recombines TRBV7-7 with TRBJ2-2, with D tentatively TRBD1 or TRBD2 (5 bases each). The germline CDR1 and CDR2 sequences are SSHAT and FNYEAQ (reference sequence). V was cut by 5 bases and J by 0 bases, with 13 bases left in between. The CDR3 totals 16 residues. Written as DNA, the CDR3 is TGTGCCAGCAGCCCCACGGGGACCTCGAACACCGGGGAGCTGTTTTTT. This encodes CASSPTGTSNTGELFF. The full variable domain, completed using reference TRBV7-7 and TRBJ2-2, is GAGVSQSPRYKVTKRGQDVTLRCDPISSHATLYWYQQALGQGPEFLTYFNYEAQPDKSGLPSDRFSAERPEGSISTLTIQRTEQRDSAMYRCASSPTGTSNTGELFFGEGSRLTVL.

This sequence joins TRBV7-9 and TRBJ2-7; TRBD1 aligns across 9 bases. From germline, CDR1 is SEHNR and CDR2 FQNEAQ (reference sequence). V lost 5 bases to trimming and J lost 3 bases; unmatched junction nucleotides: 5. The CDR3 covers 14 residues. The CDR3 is CASSPRQGVYEQYF. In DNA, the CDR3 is TGTGCCAGCAGCCCTAGACAGGGGGTCTACGAGCAGTACTTC. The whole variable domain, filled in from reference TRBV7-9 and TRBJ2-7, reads DTGVSQNPRHKITKRGQNVTFRCDPISEHNRLYWYRQTLGQGPEFLTYFQNEAQLEKSRLLSDRFSAERPKGSFSTLEIQRTEQGDSAMYLCASSPRQGVYEQYFGPGTRLTVT.

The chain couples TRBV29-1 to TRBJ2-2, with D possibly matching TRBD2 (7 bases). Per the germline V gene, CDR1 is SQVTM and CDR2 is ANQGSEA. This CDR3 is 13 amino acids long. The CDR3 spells CGGLAVNTGELFF. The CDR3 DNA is TGCGGGGGGCTAGCGGTAAACACCGGGGAGCTGTTTTTT.